The next 18 T cell receptor beta chains were all read from a single sample in a study of blood T cell repertoires in COVID-19. Sequencing used immunoSEQ multiplex PCR; TCRdb keeps in-frame clones, though not all of them. The sample lists 120,000 to 150,000 clones, around 88% occurring once. The sample was peripheral blood. These receptors were taken from a woman between 55 and 75 years old with acute or convalescent COVID-19.

This clone was detected only once. V and J are TRBV9 and TRBJ1-2, with TRBD1 identical over 9 bases. Germline CDR1 SGDLS, CDR2 YYNGEE. J gave up 3 bases and V 0 bases, and 9 bases lay outside the gene matches. The CDR3 consists of 17 residues. The CDR3 loop is CASSVGGTGFGDYGYTF. In nucleotides, the CDR3 is TGTGCCAGCAGCGTAGGGGGGACAGGGTTCGGGGACTATGGCTACACCTTC.

The rearrangement uses TRBV4-2 and TRBJ2-7, with 12 bases aligning to TRBD1. CDR3 size: 15 residues. V was clipped by 4 bases and J by 5 bases; unmatched bases: 6. Germline loops: CDR1 LGHNA, CDR2 YNFKEQ. CDR3 sequence reads: CASSRFGTGGDEQYF. CDR3 coding DNA: TGTGCCAGCAGCCGCTTCGGGACAGGGGGCGACGAGCAGTACTTC.

The chain joins TRBV28 to TRBJ1-5; no clear D. The CDR3 has 14 residues. Germline CDR1 is MDHEN and CDR2 is SYDVKM. V was clipped by 5 bases and J by 2 bases, with 10 bases between them. CDR3 nucleotides: TGTGCCAGCAGTGTTGAACGGGGCAATCAGCCCCAGCATTTT. This translates into CASSVERGNQPQHF.

This chain joins TRBV10-3 and TRBJ2-2; perhaps TRBD2 as D (7 bases). The CDR3 runs 17 residues. Germline values: CDR1 ENHRY, CDR2 SYGVKD. V was cut by 2 bases and J by 0 bases, with 13 bases left in between. The CDR3 reads CAISENWGGSNTGELFF. Here the CDR3 DNA reads TGTGCCATCAGTGAGAATTGGGGGGGCTCGAACACCGGGGAGCTGTTTTTT.

The genes are TRBV18 and TRBJ1-4, with 7 bases matching TRBD1. The V gene's germline CDR1 is KGHSH and CDR2 LQKENI. The V gene end was trimmed by 6 bases and the J gene end by 8 bases; junction bases not matched to a gene: 12. The CDR3 covers 15 residues. CDR3 region: CASSPNRGRNEKLFF. CDR3 nucleotide sequence: TGTGCCAGCTCCCCCAACAGGGGTAGGAACGAAAAACTGTTTTTT.

The chain uses TRBV19 and TRBJ1-6; no definite D call. Germline-derived CDR1 and CDR2 are LNHDA and SQIVND (reference sequence). The CDR3 spans 17 residues. The germline V and J ends were trimmed by 4 bases and 6 bases, with 19 bases remaining between them. The CDR3 DNA reads TGTGCCAGTAGTACCGCGGGAAGGCGGGAATTTAATTCACCCCTCCACTTT. Translation gives CASSTAGRREFNSPLHF.

The rearrangement links TRBV19 to TRBJ1-6; a weak D match, TRBD1 (5 bases). V dropped 6 bases and J dropped 8 bases, with 14 bases sitting between them. Germline CDR1 reads LNHDA; CDR2 reads SQIVND (reference sequence). CDR3 size: 14 residues. This chain's CDR3 is CASSQGGKDSPLHF. CDR3 nucleotides: TGTGCCAGTAGCCAGGGTGGGAAGGATTCACCCCTCCACTTT.

The V call is TRBV5-1, the J call TRBJ2-7, with no clear D. The germline V gene has CDR1 SGHRS and CDR2 YFSETQ. V lost 0 bases, J lost 1 base, and 8 bases lay in between. This CDR3 has 14 amino acids. The CDR3 bases are TGCGCCAGCAGCTTGGGTGGCAGATCCTACGAGCAGTACTTC. It specifies CASSLGGRSYEQYF.

The V call is TRBV7-2, the J call TRBJ2-7; D is possibly TRBD2 (6 bases). The CDR3 runs 16 residues. Germline V CDR1 and CDR2: SGHTA, FQGNSA. The V and J ends lost 3 bases and 0 bases respectively, with 15 bases between them. CDR3 loop: CASSFDRDSYSYEQYF. DNA of the CDR3: TGTGCCAGCAGCTTTGACCGGGACTCCTACTCCTACGAGCAGTACTTC.

The CDR3 sequence: CASTQISYNEQFF. The DNA of the CDR3 is TGTGCCAGCACCCAGATTTCCTACAATGAGCAGTTCTTC. This chain links TRBV6-5 with TRBJ2-1; D unresolved. Germline values: CDR1 MNHEY, CDR2 SVGAGI. V shed 7 bases and J shed 1 base, with 8 bases lying between them. The CDR3 totals 13 residues.

As for this clone: One junction end does not reproduce the germline sequence, and a read error may be involved. V gene TRBV9 combines with J gene TRBJ2-3; TRBD2 matches at 10 bases. Germline loops: CDR1 SGDLS, CDR2 YYNGEE. This CDR3 is built from 15 residues. In DNA form, the CDR3 reads TGTGCCAGCAGCGTAGCACTAGCGGGGACAGGTACGCAGTATTTT. This encodes CASSVALAGTGTQYF.

The chain uses TRBV4-2 and TRBJ1-6; a possible D gene is TRBD1 (5 bases). Per germline, CDR1 LGHNA and CDR2 YNFKEQ. This CDR3 contains 12 residues. Trimming removed 4 bases at V and 9 bases at J, with 7 bases between. In DNA form, the CDR3 reads TGTGCCAGCAGCCCTACAGGTTCACCCCTCCACTTT. Encoded protein: CASSPTGSPLHF.

This rearrangement joins TRBV30 to TRBJ1-1; D is uncertain. The CDR3 runs 15 residues. V lost 0 bases and J 4 bases, leaving 15 bases between the germline ends. The V gene's germline CDR1 is GTSNPN and CDR2 SVGIG (reference sequence). The CDR3 bases are TGTGCCTGGAGTGTACCCCTAGGTCGAGGCACTGAAGCTTTCTTT. This sequence encodes CAWSVPLGRGTEAFF.

The V gene is TRBV15, the J gene TRBJ2-3; perhaps TRBD1 as D (5 bases). CDR1 LNHNV and CDR2 YYDKDF come from the germline V gene (reference sequence). Between the trimmed V and J ends, which lost 0 bases and 4 bases, there was a span of 20 bases. The CDR3 runs 18 residues. The CDR3 protein is CATSRDLGVRVLADTQYF. The CDR3 DNA sequence: TGTGCCACCAGCAGAGATTTGGGTGTCAGGGTTCTTGCAGATACGCAGTATTTT. Using reference TRBV15 and TRBJ2-3 for the parts outside the CDR3, the full variable domain is DAMVIQNPRYQVTQFGKPVTLSCSQTLNHNVMYWYQQKSSQAPKLLFHYYDKDFNNEADTPDNFQSRRPNTSFCFLDIRSPGLGDTAMYLCATSRDLGVRVLADTQYFGPGTRLTVL.

This rearrangement joins TRBV4-2 to TRBJ2-5; no clear D. The CDR3 runs to 16 residues. The germline gives CDR1 LGHNA, CDR2 YNFKEQ. V gave up 0 bases and J gave up 1 base, with 12 bases separating them. In DNA form, the CDR3 reads TGTGCCAGCAGCCAAGACCGGAGAGCCGCCCAAGAGACCCAGTACTTC. The encoded protein is CASSQDRRAAQETQYF.

The chain links TRBV4-2 to TRBJ1-3; 9 bases fit TRBD1. Trimming cost V 2 bases and J 2 bases; bases outside gene matches: 4. In germline, CDR1 is LGHNA, CDR2 YNFKEQ. The CDR3 totals 16 residues. The CDR3: CASSQYTGGAGNTIYF. The CDR3 DNA reads TGTGCCAGCAGCCAATACACAGGGGGCGCTGGAAACACCATATATTTT.

J is TRBJ2-7 and V is TRBV9; TRBD2 might be the D (5 bases). The V and J ends lost 3 bases and 2 bases respectively, with 18 bases between them. This CDR3 is 16 amino acids long. Germline V gene sequence: CDR1 SGDLS, CDR2 YYNGEE. The CDR3 DNA is TGTGCCAGCAGCGCTAGACCCACTCGGGGAACCTACGAGCAGTACTTC. The encoded protein is CASSARPTRGTYEQYF.

This chain links TRBV18 with TRBJ1-2; no clear D. The CDR3 length is 15 residues. CDR1 KGHSH and CDR2 LQKENI come from the germline V gene. V lost 3 bases, J lost 0 bases, and 11 bases lay in between. The CDR3 region has the DNA TGTGCCAGCTCACCTGAGGGCAGCACTAACTATGGCTACACCTTC. Translation gives CASSPEGSTNYGYTF.